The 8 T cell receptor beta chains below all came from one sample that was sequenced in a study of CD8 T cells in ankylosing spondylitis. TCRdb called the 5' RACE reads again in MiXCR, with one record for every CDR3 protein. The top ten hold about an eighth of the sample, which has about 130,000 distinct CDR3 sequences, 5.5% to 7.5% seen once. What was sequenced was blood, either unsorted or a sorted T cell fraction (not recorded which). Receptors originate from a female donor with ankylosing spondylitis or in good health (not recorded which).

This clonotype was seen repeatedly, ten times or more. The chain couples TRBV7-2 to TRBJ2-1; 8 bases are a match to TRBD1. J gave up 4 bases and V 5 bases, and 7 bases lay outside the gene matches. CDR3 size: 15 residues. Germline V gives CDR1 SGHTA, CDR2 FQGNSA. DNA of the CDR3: TGTGCCAGCAGCAAAGGGCGGGACAGGTACAATGAGCAGTTCTTC. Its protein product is CASSKGRDRYNEQFF.

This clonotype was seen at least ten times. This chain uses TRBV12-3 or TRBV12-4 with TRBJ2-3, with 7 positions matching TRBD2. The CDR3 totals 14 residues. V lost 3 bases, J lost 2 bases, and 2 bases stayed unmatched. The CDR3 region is CASSFGGTTDTQYF. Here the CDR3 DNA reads TGTGCCAGCAGTTTCGGGGGGACCACAGATACGCAGTATTTT.

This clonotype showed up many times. The CDR3 sequence is CASSIRASGGEQYF. The CDR3 region has the DNA TGTGCCAGCAGCATCCGGGCCTCCGGCGGGGAGCAGTACTTC. V usage is TRBV7-6 and J usage is TRBJ2-7, with D perhaps matching TRBD2 (5 bases). Trimming removed 5 bases at V and 7 bases at J, with 18 bases between. This CDR3 is built from 14 residues. Per the germline V gene, CDR1 is SGHVS and CDR2 is FNYEAQ.

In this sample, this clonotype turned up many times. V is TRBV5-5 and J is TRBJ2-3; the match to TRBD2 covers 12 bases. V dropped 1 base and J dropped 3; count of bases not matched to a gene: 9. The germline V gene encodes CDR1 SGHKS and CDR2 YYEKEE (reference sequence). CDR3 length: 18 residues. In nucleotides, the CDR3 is TGTGCCAGCAGCTTGCAACTAGCGGGGGGCGTCGGTACAGATACGCAGTATTTT. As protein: CASSLQLAGGVGTDTQYF.

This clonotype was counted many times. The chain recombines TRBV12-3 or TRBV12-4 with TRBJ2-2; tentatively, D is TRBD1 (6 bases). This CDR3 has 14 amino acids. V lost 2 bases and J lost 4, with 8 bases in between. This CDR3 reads CASSLLQGTGELFF. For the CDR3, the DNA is TGTGCCAGCAGTTTATTACAGGGCACCGGGGAGCTGTTTTTT.

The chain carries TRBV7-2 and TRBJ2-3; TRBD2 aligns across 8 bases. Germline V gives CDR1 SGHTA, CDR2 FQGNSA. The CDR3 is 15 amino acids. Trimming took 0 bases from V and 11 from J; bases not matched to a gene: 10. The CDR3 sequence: CASSLASPMAGGQYF. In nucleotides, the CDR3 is TGTGCCAGCAGCTTAGCCTCCCCCATGGCGGGGGGGCAGTATTTT.

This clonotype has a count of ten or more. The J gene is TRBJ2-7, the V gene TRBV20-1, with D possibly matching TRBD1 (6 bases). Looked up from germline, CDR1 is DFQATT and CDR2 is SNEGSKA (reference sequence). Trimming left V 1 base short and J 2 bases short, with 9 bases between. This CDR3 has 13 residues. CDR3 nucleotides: TGCAGTGCTAGAGTTCGGGACACCTACGAGCAGTACTTC. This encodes CSARVRDTYEQYF.

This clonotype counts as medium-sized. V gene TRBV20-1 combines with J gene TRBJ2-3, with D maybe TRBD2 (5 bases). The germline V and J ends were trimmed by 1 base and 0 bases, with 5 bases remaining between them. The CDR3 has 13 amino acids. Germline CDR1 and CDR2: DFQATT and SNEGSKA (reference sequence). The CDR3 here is CSARGTSTDTQYF. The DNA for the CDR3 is TGCAGTGCTAGAGGGACTAGCACAGATACGCAGTATTTT.